This T cell receptor (beta chain) was identified in a study of cytomegalovirus exposure and HLA in healthy donors. Germline V CDR1 and CDR2: SGDLS, YYNGEE. This CDR3 is built from 15 residues. The germline V and J ends were trimmed by 4 bases and 6 bases, with 14 bases remaining between them. General study findings and limits: Most of the TCR beta V segments (in an earlier analysis) were productive either about 87% or about 30% of the time. TCR beta sequences numbering 15,000 to 20,000 were associated with HLA alleles at 0.05 false discovery rate in a later analysis.

About this clone itself: Its antigen is undetermined.

PCR used 60 Vbeta primers and 13 Jbeta primers. Profiled with immunoSEQ multiplex PCR; TCRdb holds only in-frame clones, not every one. The sample consists of about 190,000 clones, roughly 80% of them appearing once. The V and J genes are TRBV9 and TRBJ1-6, with D tentatively TRBD1 (6 bases). Sequenced material: PBMCs. The source of this sequence is a man between 50 and 59 years old in good health and CMV-seronegative. Written as DNA, the CDR3 is TGTGCCAGCAGCCCTTTCACAGGGCCTAATTCACCCCTCCACTTT. Residues: CASSPFTGPNSPLHF.